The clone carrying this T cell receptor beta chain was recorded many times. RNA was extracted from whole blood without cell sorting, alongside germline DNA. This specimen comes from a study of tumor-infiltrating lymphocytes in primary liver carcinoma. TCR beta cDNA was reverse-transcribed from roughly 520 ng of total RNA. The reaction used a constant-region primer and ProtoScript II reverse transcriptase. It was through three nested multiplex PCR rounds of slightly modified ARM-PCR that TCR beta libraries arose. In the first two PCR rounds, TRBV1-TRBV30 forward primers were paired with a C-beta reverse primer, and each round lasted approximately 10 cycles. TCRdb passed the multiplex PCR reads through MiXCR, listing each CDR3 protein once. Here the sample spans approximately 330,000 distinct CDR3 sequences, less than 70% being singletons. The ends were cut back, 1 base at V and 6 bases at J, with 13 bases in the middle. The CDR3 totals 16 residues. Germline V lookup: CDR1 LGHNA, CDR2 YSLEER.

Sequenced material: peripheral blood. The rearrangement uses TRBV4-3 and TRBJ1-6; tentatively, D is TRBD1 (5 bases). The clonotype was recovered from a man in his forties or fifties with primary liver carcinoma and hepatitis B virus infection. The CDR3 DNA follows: TGCGCCAGCAGCCAAGCTCGAGGGGCCGTTAATTCACCCCTCCACTTT. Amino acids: CASSQARGAVNSPLHF.